This T cell receptor (beta chain) was profiled in a study of T cells in Graves' hyperthyroidism and ophthalmopathy. About the research overall: The initial diagnosis was the point when peripheral blood was collected, ahead of any treatment.

In its sample, this clonotype was seen once. The antigen remains undetermined. Patients showing uncontrolled infection, other autoimmune disease, pregnancy or lactation were ineligible. Findings of the study overall: Stable hyperthyroidism and ophthalmopathy were separated using 13 V-J signatures.

Template material for amplifying TCR beta CDR3 regions consisted of RNA transcripts. The HTBI primer set served for first-round RT-PCR of the TCR CDR3. A single record per CDR3 protein comes from TCRdb applying MiXCR to the multiplex PCR reads. The data hold some 620,000 distinct CDR3 sequences, with 15% to 20% observed a single time. The sample taken for sequencing was blood. This sequence was found in a woman in her thirties with Graves' hyperthyroidism.

This chain's CDR3 is CASRTGTGGNEQFF. CDR3 nucleotide sequence: TGTGCCAGCAGAACCGGGACAGGGGGCAATGAGCAGTTCTTC. This chain connects TRBV12-3 or TRBV12-4 to TRBJ2-1; 11 bases align to TRBD1. The length of the CDR3 is 14 residues. Germline trimming cut 6 bases from V and 6 bases from J; bases unmatched to any gene: 4.